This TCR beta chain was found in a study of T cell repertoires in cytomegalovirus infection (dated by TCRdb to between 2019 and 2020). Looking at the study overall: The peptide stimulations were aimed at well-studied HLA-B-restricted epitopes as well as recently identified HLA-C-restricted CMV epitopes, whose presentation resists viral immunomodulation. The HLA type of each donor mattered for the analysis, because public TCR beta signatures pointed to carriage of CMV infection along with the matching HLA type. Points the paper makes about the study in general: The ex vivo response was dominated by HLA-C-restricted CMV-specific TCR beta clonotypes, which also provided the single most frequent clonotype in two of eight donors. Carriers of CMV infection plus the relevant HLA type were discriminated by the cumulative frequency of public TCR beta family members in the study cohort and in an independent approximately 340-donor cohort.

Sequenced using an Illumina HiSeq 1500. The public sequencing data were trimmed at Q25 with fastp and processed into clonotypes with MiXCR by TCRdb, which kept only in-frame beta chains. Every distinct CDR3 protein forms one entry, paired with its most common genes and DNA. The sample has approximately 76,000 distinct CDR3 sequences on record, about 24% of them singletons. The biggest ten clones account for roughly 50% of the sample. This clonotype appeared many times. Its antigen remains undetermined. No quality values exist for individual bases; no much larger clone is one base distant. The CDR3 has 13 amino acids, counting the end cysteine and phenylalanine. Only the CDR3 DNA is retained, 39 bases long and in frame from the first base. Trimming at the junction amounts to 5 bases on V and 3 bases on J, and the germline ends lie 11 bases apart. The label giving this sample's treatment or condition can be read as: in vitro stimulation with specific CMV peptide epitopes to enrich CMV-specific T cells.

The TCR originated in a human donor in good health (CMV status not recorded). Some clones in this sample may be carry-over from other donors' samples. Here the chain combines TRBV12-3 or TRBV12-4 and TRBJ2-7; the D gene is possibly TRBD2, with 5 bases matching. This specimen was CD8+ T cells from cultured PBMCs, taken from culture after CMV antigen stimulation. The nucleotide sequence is TGTGCCAGCAGTCCGGGGAACCTCTACGAGCAGTACTTC. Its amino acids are CASSPGNLYEQYF.